The 25 T cell receptor beta chains listed next were all sequenced from one sample in a study of post-analysis software for immune sequencing data. These receptors' targets are unknown. Overall study findings and caveats: In patients, TRBV5-6, TRBV5-1 and TRBV20-1 belonged to five TRBV segments found more frequently than in controls.

TCR beta libraries were prepared from cDNA with unique molecular identifiers. Each CDR3 protein gets one entry after TCRdb re-called the PCR reads with MiXCR. This table has a few hundred thousand distinct CDR3 sequences, less than 45% appearing once. Sequenced input: blood. Receptor source: a girl between 5 and 17 years old with multiple sclerosis.

The chain recombines TRBV12-3 or TRBV12-4 with TRBJ2-7; TRBD1 agrees at 8 bases. The CDR3 totals 14 residues. Trimming at V came to 7 bases and at J to 3 bases, leaving 8 bases not matched to a gene. In DNA, the CDR3 is TGTGCCAGCACCCCAGGGGGCGACCACTACGAGCAGTACTTC. This encodes CASTPGGDHYEQYF.

This chain joins TRBV7-9 and TRBJ1-1; D not certain. V dropped 2 bases and J dropped 1 base, with 11 bases sitting between them. Germline CDR1 SEHNR, CDR2 FQNEAQ (reference sequence). The CDR3 totals 15 residues. The CDR3 reads CASSLRLGSNTEAFF. The CDR3 DNA follows: TGTGCCAGCAGCTTACGGTTAGGTTCGAACACTGAAGCTTTCTTT.

The table lists this clonotype with a few counts. The chain recombines TRBV6-1 with TRBJ2-7; D is uncertain. There are 13 residues in the CDR3. V dropped 4 bases and J dropped 4 bases, with 11 bases sitting between them. Germline values: CDR1 MNHNS, CDR2 SASEGT. The CDR3 loop is CASSGSTYYEQYF. Written as DNA, the CDR3 is TGTGCCAGCAGTGGCTCGACTTATTACGAGCAGTACTTC.

In its sample, this clonotype was seen a few times. The chain has TRBV6-2 or TRBV6-3 and TRBJ2-7; 11 nucleotides agree with TRBD2. Germline V lookup: CDR1 MNHEY, CDR2 SVGEGT. The CDR3 has 16 residues. V dropped 8 bases and J dropped 4; count of bases not matched to a gene: 13. This CDR3 is CASANRGLAEVYEQYF. The CDR3, as DNA: TGTGCCAGCGCTAACAGGGGACTAGCGGAAGTGTACGAGCAGTACTTC.

The chain links TRBV27 to TRBJ2-1; D is perhaps TRBD2 (5 bases). The CDR3 consists of 17 residues. Trimming cost V 2 bases and J 0 bases, with 14 bases left between them. Germline V gene data show CDR1 as MNHEY and CDR2 as SMNVEV (reference sequence). CDR3 coding DNA: TGTGCCAGCAGTTTAATACCTAGCTTTTACTCCTACAATGAGCAGTTCTTC. Protein product: CASSLIPSFYSYNEQFF.

The chain employs TRBV29-1 and TRBJ2-5; weak D call: TRBD2 (6 bases). CDR1 SQVTM and CDR2 ANQGSEA come from the germline V gene. The CDR3 has 12 amino acids. Trimming took off 4 bases at V and 5 bases at J, with 11 bases between the two ends. DNA for the CDR3: TGCAGCGTTGGGGCCCGGGGGGAGACCCAGTACTTC. Its protein is CSVGARGETQYF. The entire variable domain, with the rest obtained from reference TRBV29-1 and TRBJ2-5, is as follows: SAVISQKPSRDICQRGTSLTIQCQVDSQVTMMFWYRQQPGQSLTLIATANQGSEATYESGFVIDKFPISRPNLTFSTLTVSNMSPEDSSIYLCSVGARGETQYFGPGTRLLVL.

This chain links TRBV25-1 with TRBJ1-2; D is unresolved. Trimming left V 7 bases short and J 6 bases short, with 6 bases between. The CDR3 has 10 amino acids. Germline V lookup: CDR1 MGHDK, CDR2 SYGVNS. The chain's CDR3 is CASKADGYTF. DNA for the CDR3: TGTGCCAGCAAAGCGGATGGCTACACCTTC.

The rearrangement joins TRBV7-6 to TRBJ2-7; tentative D call: TRBD2 (6 bases). Germline CDR1 and CDR2: SGHVS and FNYEAQ. Trimming shortened V by 0 bases and J by 4 bases, and 22 bases separated the two germline ends. The CDR3 runs 18 residues. The CDR3 sequence is CASSLAVWREANGYEQYF. The CDR3 coding sequence is TGTGCCAGCAGCTTAGCGGTCTGGCGGGAAGCGAATGGGTACGAGCAGTACTTC.

This clonotype was observed a few times. The rearrangement links TRBV14 to TRBJ1-2; 9 nucleotides line up with TRBD1. This CDR3 has 17 residues. V was pared by 4 bases and J by 9 bases, with 18 bases of the junction left unmatched. Germline CDR1 is SGHDN and CDR2 is FVKESK. CDR3 protein: CASSPRPGQGTGRRYTF. CDR3 sequence (DNA): TGTGCCAGCAGCCCCCGACCGGGACAGGGCACGGGACGTCGCTACACCTTC.

The chain carries TRBV7-6 and TRBJ1-1; D is unclear. The CDR3 loop spans 13 amino acids. Between the trimmed V and J ends, which lost 5 bases and 2 bases, there was a span of 9 bases. Germline V gene sequence: CDR1 SGHVS, CDR2 FNYEAQ. The CDR3 DNA follows: TGTGCCAGCAGCCCCTCGTTTAACACTGAAGCTTTCTTT. It is translated as CASSPSFNTEAFF.

The V gene is TRBV28, the J gene TRBJ2-1; 8 bases align to TRBD2. The trim removed 3 bases at V and 8 bases at J, leaving 9 bases unmatched. This CDR3 region has 15 residues. Germline lookup yields CDR1 MDHEN and CDR2 SYDVKM. This CDR3 is CASSFQPGGNDEQFF. DNA for the CDR3: TGTGCCAGCAGTTTCCAGCCGGGAGGGAACGATGAGCAGTTCTTC.

V gene TRBV6-2 or TRBV6-3 combines with J gene TRBJ2-1; D ambiguous. The CDR3 is 12 amino acids. Per the germline V gene, CDR1 is MNHEY and CDR2 is SVGEGT. V was shortened by 7 bases and J by 7 bases, with 11 bases between the two germline ends. CDR3 loop: CASTQPNNEQFF. CDR3 bases: TGTGCCAGCACCCAACCAAATAATGAGCAGTTCTTC.

The chain has TRBV29-1 and TRBJ1-1; D is ambiguous. CDR1 is SQVTM, CDR2 ANQGSEA, per germline. The CDR3 runs 12 residues. Trimming stripped 7 bases from V and 0 bases from J, with 9 bases between. The CDR3 nucleotides read TGCAGCGCCACATCCATGAACACTGAAGCTTTCTTT. It specifies CSATSMNTEAFF. Combining the CDR3 with reference TRBV29-1 and TRBJ1-1 gives the whole variable domain SAVISQKPSRDICQRGTSLTIQCQVDSQVTMMFWYRQQPGQSLTLIATANQGSEATYESGFVIDKFPISRPNLTFSTLTVSNMSPEDSSIYLCSATSMNTEAFFGQGTRLTVV.

This clonotype showed up just once. The chain couples TRBV29-1 to TRBJ1-1, with D possibly being TRBD1 (5 bases). Germline-derived CDR1 and CDR2 are SQVTM and ANQGSEA. The CDR3 has 13 residues. Trimming took off 3 bases at V and 0 bases at J, with 8 bases between the two ends. The CDR3 loop reads CSVDRGMNTEAFF. DNA of the CDR3: TGCAGCGTTGATAGGGGAATGAACACTGAAGCTTTCTTT.

This clonotype was counted a few times. CDR3 sequence: CASSQVDTDTQYF. In DNA, the CDR3 is TGCGCCAGCAGCCAAGTGGACACAGATACGCAGTATTTT. This chain joins TRBV4-1 and TRBJ2-3; D uncertain. The CDR3 loop spans 13 amino acids. V was clipped by 1 base and J by 2 bases, with 4 bases between them. The germline V gene has CDR1 MGHRA and CDR2 YSYEKL.

The chain employs TRBV6-6 and TRBJ2-1; tentatively, D is TRBD2 (5 bases). Germline V gene data show CDR1 as MNHNY and CDR2 as SVGAGI (reference sequence). CDR3 size: 13 residues. The V and J ends lost 7 bases and 1 base respectively, with 8 bases between them. The CDR3: CASMGESYNEQFF. The DNA of the CDR3 is TGTGCCAGCATGGGAGAGTCCTACAATGAGCAGTTCTTC.

The chain has TRBV6-5 and TRBJ1-5, with TRBD1 as a possible D gene (5 bases). Trimming took off 2 bases at V and 2 bases at J, with 10 bases between the two ends. In germline, CDR1 is MNHEY, CDR2 SVGAGI. The CDR3 runs to 15 residues. The chain's CDR3 is CASSYGTPGNQPQHF. In DNA, the CDR3 is TGTGCCAGCAGTTACGGGACTCCTGGCAATCAGCCCCAGCATTTT.

This clonotype was counted a few times. V usage is TRBV7-2 and J usage is TRBJ1-5, with a possible D match to TRBD1 (6 bases). The CDR3 is 14 residues long. CDR1 is SGHTA, CDR2 FQGNSA, per germline. Trimming took 4 bases from V and 7 from J, leaving 14 bases between them. The CDR3 is CASSSWGRVQPQHF. CDR3 in DNA: TGTGCCAGCAGCTCGTGGGGGCGCGTGCAGCCCCAGCATTTT.

V is TRBV12-3 or TRBV12-4 and J is TRBJ1-2; no clear D gene. V lost 3 bases and J 4 bases, leaving 12 bases between the germline ends. The CDR3 extends over 14 amino acids. The CDR3 DNA reads TGTGCCAGCAGTTTTTGGGAGAGTAGCTATGGCTACACCTTC. Protein sequence: CASSFWESSYGYTF.

This clonotype was counted between two and nine times. The J gene is TRBJ2-5, the V gene TRBV6-6, with D unresolved. V lost 2 bases to trimming and J lost 4 bases, with 11 bases between them. The CDR3 runs to 14 residues. CDR1 is MNHNY and CDR2 is SVGAGI in the germline V gene (reference sequence). The CDR3 here is CASSYIRALETQYF. CDR3 nucleotides: TGTGCCAGCAGTTACATTCGGGCACTAGAGACCCAGTACTTC.

This clonotype was seen a handful of times. The chain carries TRBV7-2 and TRBJ2-1, with a tentative D call TRBD2 (6 bases). The CDR3 totals 15 residues. CDR1 SGHTA and CDR2 FQGNSA come from the germline V gene. Trimming removed 8 bases at V and 5 bases at J, with 19 bases between. Here the CDR3 reads CASGLYTGLNNEQFF. The CDR3 region has the DNA TGTGCCAGCGGATTATACACGGGACTTAACAATGAGCAGTTCTTC.

This clonotype was observed a single time. This chain links TRBV10-3 with TRBJ2-1, with unresolved D. In germline, CDR1 is ENHRY, CDR2 SYGVKD. The V and J ends lost 6 bases and 12 bases respectively, with 18 bases between them. CDR3 length: 13 amino acids. As DNA, the CDR3 is TGTGCCATCAGGATTGAGGTGGGAACGAGGCAGTTCTTC. Encoded protein: CAIRIEVGTRQFF.

The table lists this clonotype with a few counts. The chain employs TRBV7-8 and TRBJ1-5; a possible D gene is TRBD1 (6 bases). V dropped 5 bases and J dropped 4 bases, with 12 bases sitting between them. The germline V gene encodes CDR1 SGHVS and CDR2 FQNEAQ. This CDR3 has 14 residues. CDR3 sequence reads: CASSIMTGNQPQHF. CDR3 nucleotides: TGTGCCAGCAGCATCATGACAGGAAATCAGCCCCAGCATTTT.

This clonotype showed up just a few times. This chain connects TRBV28 to TRBJ2-7, with 9 bases aligning to TRBD1. Germline V gene data show CDR1 as MDHEN and CDR2 as SYDVKM. The CDR3 is 12 amino acids. In DNA, the CDR3 is TGTGCTCACCGGGGACAGGGAACCGAGCAGTACTTC. Amino acid sequence: CAHRGQGTEQYF.

The chain combines TRBV5-1 with TRBJ1-1; TRBD1 is a possible D gene (5 bases). This CDR3 comprises 13 residues. CDR1 SGHRS and CDR2 YFSETQ come from the germline V gene. V dropped 2 bases and J dropped 7 bases, with 12 bases sitting between them. CDR3 sequence (DNA): TGCGCCAGCAGCTTAGCCGGGGACTATGAAGCTTTCTTT. As protein: CASSLAGDYEAFF.